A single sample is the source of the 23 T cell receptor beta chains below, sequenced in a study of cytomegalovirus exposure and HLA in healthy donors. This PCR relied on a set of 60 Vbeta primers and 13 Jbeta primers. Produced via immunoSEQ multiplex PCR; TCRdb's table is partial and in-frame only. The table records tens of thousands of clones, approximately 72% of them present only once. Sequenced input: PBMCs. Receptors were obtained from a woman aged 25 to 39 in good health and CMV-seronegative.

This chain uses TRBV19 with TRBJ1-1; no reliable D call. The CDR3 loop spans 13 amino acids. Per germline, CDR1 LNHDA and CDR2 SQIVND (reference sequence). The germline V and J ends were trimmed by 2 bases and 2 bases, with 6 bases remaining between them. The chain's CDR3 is CASSIFGNTEAFF. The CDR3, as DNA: TGTGCCAGTAGTATATTCGGTAACACTGAAGCTTTCTTT.

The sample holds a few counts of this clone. The CDR3 region is CAIRGGRQGLNTEAFF. The CDR3, as DNA: TGTGCCATCAGGGGGGGTCGACAGGGGTTGAACACTGAAGCTTTCTTT. The gene calls are TRBV10-3 and TRBJ1-1, with TRBD1 matching 8 bases. The ends lost 6 bases at V and 0 bases at J; junction bases unmatched: 9. The CDR3 consists of 16 residues. In germline, CDR1 is ENHRY, CDR2 SYGVKD.

The CDR3 coding sequence is TGCAGCGTTTTACTAGCGGGGGCCACAGATACGCAGTATTTT. This gives the protein CSVLLAGATDTQYF. The chain recombines TRBV29-1 with TRBJ2-3; 11 nucleotides match TRBD2. Per the germline V gene, CDR1 is SQVTM and CDR2 is ANQGSEA. This CDR3 has 14 residues. V lost 5 bases and J lost 2; bases outside the gene matches: 3.

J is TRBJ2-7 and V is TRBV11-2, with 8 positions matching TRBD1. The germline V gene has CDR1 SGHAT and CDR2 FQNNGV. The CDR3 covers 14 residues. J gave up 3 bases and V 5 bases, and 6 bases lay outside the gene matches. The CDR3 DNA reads TGTGCCAGCAGCCCTGGACAGGGATACTACGAGCAGTACTTC. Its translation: CASSPGQGYYEQYF.

CDR3 sequence reads: CASRTGGRALDTQYF. Here the CDR3 DNA reads TGTGCCAGTAGGACGGGCGGGAGGGCCCTGGATACGCAGTATTTT. V usage is TRBV19 and J usage is TRBJ2-3, with 9 positions matching TRBD2. In germline, CDR1 is LNHDA, CDR2 SQIVND (reference sequence). This CDR3 contains 15 residues. Trimming removed 6 bases from V and 6 bases from J; junction bases left unmatched: 10.

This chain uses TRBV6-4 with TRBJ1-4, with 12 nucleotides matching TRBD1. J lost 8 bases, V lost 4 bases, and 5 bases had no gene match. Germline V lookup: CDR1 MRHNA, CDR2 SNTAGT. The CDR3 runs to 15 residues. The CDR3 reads CASSASGTGGEKLFF. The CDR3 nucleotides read TGTGCCAGCAGTGCCTCCGGGACAGGGGGCGAAAAACTGTTTTTT.

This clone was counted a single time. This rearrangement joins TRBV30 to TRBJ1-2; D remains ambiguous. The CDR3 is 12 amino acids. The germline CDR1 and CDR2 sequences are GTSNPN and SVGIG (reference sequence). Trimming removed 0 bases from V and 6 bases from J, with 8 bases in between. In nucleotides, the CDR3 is TGTGCCTGGAGTGTACGCGGGAATGGCTACACCTTC. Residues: CAWSVRGNGYTF.

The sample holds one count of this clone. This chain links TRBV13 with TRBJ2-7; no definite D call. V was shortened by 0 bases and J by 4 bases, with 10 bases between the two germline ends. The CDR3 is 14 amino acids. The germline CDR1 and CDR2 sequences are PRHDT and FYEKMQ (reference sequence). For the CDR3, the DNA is TGTGCCAGCAGCTTAGGTCCAGCGACTTACGAGCAGTACTTC. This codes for CASSLGPATYEQYF.

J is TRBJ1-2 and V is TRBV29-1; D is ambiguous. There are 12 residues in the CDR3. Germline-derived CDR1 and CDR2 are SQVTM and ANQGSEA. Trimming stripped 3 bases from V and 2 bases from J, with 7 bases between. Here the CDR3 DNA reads TGCAGCGTTGATGGGCAGAACTATGGCTACACCTTC. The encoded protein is CSVDGQNYGYTF.

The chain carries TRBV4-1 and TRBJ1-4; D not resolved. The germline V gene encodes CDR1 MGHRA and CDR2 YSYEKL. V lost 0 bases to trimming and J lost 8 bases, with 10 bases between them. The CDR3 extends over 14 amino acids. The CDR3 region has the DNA TGCGCCAGCAGCCAAGACGTACAGCGGGAAAAACTGTTTTTT. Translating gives CASSQDVQREKLFF.

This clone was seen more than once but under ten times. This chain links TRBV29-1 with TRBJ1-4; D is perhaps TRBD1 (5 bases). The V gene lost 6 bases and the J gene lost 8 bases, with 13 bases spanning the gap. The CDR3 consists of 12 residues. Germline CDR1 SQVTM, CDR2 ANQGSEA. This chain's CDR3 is CSVRDWGEKLFF. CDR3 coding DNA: TGCAGCGTAAGGGACTGGGGAGAAAAACTGTTTTTT.

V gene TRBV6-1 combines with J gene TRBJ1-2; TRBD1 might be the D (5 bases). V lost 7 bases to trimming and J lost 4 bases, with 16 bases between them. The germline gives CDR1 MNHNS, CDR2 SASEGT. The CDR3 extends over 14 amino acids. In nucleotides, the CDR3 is TGTGCCAGCACCTCGAGAACAGGCCTCTATGGCTACACCTTC. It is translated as CASTSRTGLYGYTF.

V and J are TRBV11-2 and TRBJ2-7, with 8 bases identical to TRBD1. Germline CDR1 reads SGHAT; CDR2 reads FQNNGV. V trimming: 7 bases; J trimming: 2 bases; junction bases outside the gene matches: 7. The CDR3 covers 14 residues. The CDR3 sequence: CASKLTGDTYEQYF. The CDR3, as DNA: TGTGCCAGCAAATTGACAGGGGACACCTACGAGCAGTACTTC. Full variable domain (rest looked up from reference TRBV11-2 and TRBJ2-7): EAGVAQSPRYKIIEKRQSVAFWCNPISGHATLYWYQQILGQGPKLLIQFQNNGVVDDSQLPKDRFSAERLKGVDSTLKIQPAKLEDSAVYLCASKLTGDTYEQYFGPGTRLTVT.

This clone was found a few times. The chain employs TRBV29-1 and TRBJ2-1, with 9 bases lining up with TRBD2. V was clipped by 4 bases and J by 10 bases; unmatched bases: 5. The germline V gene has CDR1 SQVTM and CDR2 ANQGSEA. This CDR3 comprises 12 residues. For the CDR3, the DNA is TGCAGCGTTGCGCGGGAGGGCCGGGAGCAGTTCTTC. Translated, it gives CSVAREGREQFF.

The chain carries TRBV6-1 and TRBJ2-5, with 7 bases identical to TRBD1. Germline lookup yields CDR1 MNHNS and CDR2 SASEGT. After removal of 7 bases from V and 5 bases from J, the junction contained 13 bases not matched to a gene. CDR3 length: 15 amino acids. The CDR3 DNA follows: TGTGCCAGCACCCGACAGGGAACCTCCAGGGAGACCCAGTACTTC. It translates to CASTRQGTSRETQYF.

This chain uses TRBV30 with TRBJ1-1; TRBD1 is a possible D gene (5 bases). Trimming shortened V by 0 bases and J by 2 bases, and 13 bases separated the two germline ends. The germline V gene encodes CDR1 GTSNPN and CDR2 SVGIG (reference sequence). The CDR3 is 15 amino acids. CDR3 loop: CAWSVGGIVNTEAFF. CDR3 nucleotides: TGTGCCTGGAGTGTGGGGGGTATAGTAAACACTGAAGCTTTCTTT.

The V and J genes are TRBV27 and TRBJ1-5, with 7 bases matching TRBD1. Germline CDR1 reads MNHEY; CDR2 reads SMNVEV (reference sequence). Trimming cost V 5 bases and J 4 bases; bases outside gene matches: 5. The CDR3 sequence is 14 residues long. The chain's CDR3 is CASSPSGGNQPQHF. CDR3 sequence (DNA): TGTGCCAGCAGTCCCTCAGGGGGGAATCAGCCCCAGCATTTT.

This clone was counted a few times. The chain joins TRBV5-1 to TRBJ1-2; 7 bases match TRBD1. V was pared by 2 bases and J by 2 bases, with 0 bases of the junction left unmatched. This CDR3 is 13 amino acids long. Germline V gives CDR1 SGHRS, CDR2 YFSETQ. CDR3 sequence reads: CASSLQGNYGYTF. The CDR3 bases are TGCGCCAGCAGCTTACAGGGGAACTATGGCTACACCTTC.

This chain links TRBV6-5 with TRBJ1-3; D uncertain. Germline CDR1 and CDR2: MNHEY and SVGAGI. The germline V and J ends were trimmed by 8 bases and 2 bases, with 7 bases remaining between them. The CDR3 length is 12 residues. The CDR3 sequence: CASASAGNTIYF. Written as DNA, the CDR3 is TGTGCCAGCGCTTCAGCTGGAAACACCATATATTTT.

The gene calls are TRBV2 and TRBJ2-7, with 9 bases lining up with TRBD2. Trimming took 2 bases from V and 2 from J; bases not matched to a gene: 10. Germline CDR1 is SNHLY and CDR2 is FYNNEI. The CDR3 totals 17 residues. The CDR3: CASSESSSGGITYEQYF. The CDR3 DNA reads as TGTGCCAGCAGTGAATCAAGTAGCGGGGGCATTACCTACGAGCAGTACTTC.

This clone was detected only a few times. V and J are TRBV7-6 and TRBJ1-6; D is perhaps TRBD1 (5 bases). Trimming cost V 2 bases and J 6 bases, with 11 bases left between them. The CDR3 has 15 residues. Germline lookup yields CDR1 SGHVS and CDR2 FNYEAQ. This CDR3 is CASSLQTGGNSPLHF. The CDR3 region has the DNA TGTGCCAGCAGCTTACAGACCGGGGGTAATTCACCCCTCCACTTT.

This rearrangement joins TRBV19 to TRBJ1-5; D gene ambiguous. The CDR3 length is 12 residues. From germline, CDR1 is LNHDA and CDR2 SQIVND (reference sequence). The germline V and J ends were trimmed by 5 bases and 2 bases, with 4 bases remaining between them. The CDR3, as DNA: TGTGCCAGTAGTTCGGGCAATCAGCCCCAGCATTTT. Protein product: CASSSGNQPQHF.

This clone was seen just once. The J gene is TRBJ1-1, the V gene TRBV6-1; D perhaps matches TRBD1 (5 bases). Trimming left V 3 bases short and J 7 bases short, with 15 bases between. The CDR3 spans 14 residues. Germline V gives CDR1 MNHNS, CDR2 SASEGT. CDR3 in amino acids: CASSDIGERFEAFF. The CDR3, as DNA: TGTGCCAGCAGTGATATAGGGGAAAGATTTGAAGCTTTCTTT.